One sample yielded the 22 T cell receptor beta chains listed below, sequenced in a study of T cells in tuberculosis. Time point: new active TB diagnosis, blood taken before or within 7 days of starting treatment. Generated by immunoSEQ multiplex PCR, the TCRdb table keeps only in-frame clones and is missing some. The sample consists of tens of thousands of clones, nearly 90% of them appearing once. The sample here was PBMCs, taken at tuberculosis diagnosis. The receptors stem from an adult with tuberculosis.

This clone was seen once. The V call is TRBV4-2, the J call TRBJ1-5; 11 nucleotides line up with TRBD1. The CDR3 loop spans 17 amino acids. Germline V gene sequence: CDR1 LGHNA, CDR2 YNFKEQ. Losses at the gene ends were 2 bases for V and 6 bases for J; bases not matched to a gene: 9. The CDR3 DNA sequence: TGTGCCAGCAGCCAAACCACCGGGACAGGGGGGATTCAGCCCCAGCATTTT. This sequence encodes CASSQTTGTGGIQPQHF.

The CDR3 region has the DNA TGTGCCAGCAGTTCTGCGGGGTCGGAGAATACGCAGTATTTT. Translated: CASSSAGSENTQYF. The J gene is TRBJ2-3, the V gene TRBV28, with D possibly TRBD2 on 6 matching bases. Germline V CDR1 and CDR2: MDHEN, SYDVKM. V lost 4 bases, J lost 7 bases, and 15 bases lay in between. The CDR3 is 14 amino acids.

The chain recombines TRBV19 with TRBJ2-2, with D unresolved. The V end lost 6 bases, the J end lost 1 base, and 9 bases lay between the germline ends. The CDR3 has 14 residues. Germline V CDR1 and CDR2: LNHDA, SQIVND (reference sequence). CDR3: CASRRSLNTGELFF. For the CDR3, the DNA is TGTGCCAGTAGACGTAGCTTGAACACCGGGGAGCTGTTTTTT.

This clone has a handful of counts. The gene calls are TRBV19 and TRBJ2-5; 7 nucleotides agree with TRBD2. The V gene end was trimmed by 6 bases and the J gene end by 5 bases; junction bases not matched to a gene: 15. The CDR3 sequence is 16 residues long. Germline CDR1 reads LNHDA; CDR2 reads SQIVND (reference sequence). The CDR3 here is CASSVGRGLDWETQYF. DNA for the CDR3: TGTGCCAGTAGCGTGGGGAGGGGATTGGATTGGGAGACCCAGTACTTC.

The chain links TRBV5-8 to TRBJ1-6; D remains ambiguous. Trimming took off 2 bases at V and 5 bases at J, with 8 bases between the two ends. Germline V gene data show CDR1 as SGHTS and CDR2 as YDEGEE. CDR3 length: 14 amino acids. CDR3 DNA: TGTGCCAGCAGCTTCTCCGGGAATAATTCACCCCTCCACTTT. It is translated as CASSFSGNNSPLHF.

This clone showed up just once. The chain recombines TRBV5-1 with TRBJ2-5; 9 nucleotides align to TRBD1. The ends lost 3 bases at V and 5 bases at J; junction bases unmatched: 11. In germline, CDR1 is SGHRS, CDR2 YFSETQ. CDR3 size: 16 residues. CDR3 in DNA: TGCGCCAGCAGCTCTATGGGGACAGGGTTCACGGAGACCCAGTACTTC. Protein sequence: CASSSMGTGFTETQYF.

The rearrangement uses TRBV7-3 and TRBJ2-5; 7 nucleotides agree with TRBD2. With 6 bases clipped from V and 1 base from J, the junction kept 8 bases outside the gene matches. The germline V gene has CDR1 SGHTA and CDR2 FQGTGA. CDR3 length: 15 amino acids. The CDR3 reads CASSSTGTIQETQYF. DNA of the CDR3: TGTGCCAGCAGTTCCACCGGGACTATCCAAGAGACCCAGTACTTC. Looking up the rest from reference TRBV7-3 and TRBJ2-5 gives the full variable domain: GAGVSQTPSNKVTEKGKYVELRCDPISGHTALYWYRQSLGQGPEFLIYFQGTGAADDSGLPNDRFFAVRPEGSVSTLKIQRTERGDSAVYLCASSSTGTIQETQYFGPGTRLLVL.

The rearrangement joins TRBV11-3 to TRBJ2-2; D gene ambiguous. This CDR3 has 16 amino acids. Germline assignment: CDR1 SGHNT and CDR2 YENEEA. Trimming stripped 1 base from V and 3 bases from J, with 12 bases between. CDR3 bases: TGTGCCAGCAGCTTAGGATTAACCCGGGACACCGGGGAGCTGTTTTTT. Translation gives CASSLGLTRDTGELFF.

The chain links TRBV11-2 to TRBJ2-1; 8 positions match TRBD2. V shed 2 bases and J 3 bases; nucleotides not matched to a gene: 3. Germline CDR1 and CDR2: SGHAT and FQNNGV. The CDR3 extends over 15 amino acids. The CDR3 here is CASSLISGGYNEQFF. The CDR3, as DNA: TGTGCCAGCAGCTTAATCAGCGGGGGCTACAATGAGCAGTTCTTC.

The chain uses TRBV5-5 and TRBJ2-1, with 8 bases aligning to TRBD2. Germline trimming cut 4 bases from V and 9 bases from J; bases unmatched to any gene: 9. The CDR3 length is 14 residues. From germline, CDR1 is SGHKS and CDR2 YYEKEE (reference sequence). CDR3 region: CASSLLGGDTEQFF. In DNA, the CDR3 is TGTGCCAGCAGCCTCCTCGGGGGGGATACTGAGCAGTTCTTC.

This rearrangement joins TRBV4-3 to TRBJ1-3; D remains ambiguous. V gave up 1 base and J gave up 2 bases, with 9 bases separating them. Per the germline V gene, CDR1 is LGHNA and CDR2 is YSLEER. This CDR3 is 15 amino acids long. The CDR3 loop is CASSQVRSPGNTIYF. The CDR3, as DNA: TGCGCCAGCAGCCAAGTTAGGAGTCCTGGAAACACCATATATTTT.

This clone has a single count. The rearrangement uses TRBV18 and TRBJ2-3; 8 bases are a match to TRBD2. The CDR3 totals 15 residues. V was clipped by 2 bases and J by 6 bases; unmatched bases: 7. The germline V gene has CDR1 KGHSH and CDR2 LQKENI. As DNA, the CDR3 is TGTGCCAGCTCACCAAGCCAGCGGGGGTTGGATACGCAGTATTTT. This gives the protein CASSPSQRGLDTQYF.

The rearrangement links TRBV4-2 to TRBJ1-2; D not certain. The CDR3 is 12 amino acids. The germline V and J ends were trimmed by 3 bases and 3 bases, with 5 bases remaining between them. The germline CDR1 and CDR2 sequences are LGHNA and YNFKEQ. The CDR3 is CASSHPDYGYTF. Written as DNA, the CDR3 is TGTGCCAGCAGCCATCCCGACTATGGCTACACCTTC.

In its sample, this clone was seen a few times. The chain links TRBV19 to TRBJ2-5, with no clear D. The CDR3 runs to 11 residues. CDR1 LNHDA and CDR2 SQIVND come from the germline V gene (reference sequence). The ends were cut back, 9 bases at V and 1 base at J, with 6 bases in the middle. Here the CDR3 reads CASRGQETQYF. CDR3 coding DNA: TGTGCCAGCCGCGGCCAAGAGACCCAGTACTTC.

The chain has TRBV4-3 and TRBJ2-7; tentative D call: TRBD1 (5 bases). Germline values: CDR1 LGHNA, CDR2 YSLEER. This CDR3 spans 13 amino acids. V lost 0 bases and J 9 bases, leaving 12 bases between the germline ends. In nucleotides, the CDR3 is TGCGCCAGCAGCCAAGAACAGGCTACTGTGCAGTACTTC. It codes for CASSQEQATVQYF.

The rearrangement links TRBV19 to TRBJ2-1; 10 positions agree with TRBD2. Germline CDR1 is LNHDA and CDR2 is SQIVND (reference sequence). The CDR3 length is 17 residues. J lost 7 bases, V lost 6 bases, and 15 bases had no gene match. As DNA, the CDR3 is TGTGCCAGTAGGCCGGAGAAGCGGGGGGGCCTAGGTAATGAGCAGTTCTTC. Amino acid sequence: CASRPEKRGGLGNEQFF. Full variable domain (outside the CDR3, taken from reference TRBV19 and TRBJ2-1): DGGITQSPKYLFRKEGQNVTLSCEQNLNHDAMYWYRQDPGQGLRLIYYSQIVNDFQKGDIAEGYSVSREKKESFPLTVTSAQKNPTAFYLCASRPEKRGGLGNEQFFGPGTRLTVL.

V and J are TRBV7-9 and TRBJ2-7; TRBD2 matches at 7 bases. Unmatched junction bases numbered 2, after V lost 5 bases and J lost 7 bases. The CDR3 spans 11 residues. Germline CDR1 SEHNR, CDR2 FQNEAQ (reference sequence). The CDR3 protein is CASSLGREQYF. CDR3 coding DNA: TGTGCCAGCAGCCTCGGGAGGGAGCAGTACTTC.

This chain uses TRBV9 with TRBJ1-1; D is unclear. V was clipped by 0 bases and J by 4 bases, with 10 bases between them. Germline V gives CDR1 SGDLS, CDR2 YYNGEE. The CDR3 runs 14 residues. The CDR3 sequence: CASSVGGFSTEAFF. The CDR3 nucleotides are TGTGCCAGCAGCGTAGGAGGTTTCAGCACTGAAGCTTTCTTT.

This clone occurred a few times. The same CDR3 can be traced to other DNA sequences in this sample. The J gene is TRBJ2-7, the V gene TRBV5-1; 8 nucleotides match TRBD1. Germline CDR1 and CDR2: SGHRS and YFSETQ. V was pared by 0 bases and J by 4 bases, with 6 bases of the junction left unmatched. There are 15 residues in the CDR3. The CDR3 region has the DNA TGCGCCAGCAGCTTGGACGGGACAGGTATTTACGAGCAGTACTTC. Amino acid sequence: CASSLDGTGIYEQYF.

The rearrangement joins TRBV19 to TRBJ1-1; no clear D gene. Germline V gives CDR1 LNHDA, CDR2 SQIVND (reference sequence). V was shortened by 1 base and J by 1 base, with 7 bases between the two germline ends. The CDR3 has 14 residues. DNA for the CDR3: TGTGCCAGTAGTATAGGTACAGAGAACACTGAAGCTTTCTTT. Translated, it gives CASSIGTENTEAFF.

In DNA, the CDR3 is TGCGCCAGCAGCTTGGCCTGGGGGGGAGAGACCCAGTACTTC. Its protein is CASSLAWGGETQYF. The J gene is TRBJ2-5, the V gene TRBV5-1; 7 bases align to TRBD2. CDR1 is SGHRS, CDR2 YFSETQ, per germline. V dropped 0 bases and J dropped 4; count of bases not matched to a gene: 3. CDR3 length: 14 amino acids. The entire variable domain, with the rest obtained from reference TRBV5-1 and TRBJ2-5, is as follows: KAGVTQTPRYLIKTRGQQVTLSCSPISGHRSVSWYQQTPGQGLQFLFEYFSETQRNKGNFPGRFSGRQFSNSRSEMNVSTLELGDSALYLCASSLAWGGETQYFGPGTRLLVL.

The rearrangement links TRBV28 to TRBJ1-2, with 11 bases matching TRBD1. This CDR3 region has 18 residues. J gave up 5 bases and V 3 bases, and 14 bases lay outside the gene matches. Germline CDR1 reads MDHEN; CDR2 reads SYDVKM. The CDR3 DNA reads TGTGCCAGCAGTTTCGGACCCCTCGGGACAGGGGGAATGTATGGCTACACCTTC. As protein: CASSFGPLGTGGMYGYTF.